The next 24 T cell receptor beta chains were all read from a single sample in a study of cytomegalovirus exposure and HLA in healthy donors. Repertoires were generated with immunoSEQ multiplex PCR, while TCRdb's copy carries only in-frame clones and drops some. The sample consists of about 140,000 clones, about 91% of them appearing once. The sequenced material came from PBMCs. These receptors were taken from a woman between 18 and 29 years old in good health and CMV-seropositive.

This sequence joins TRBV5-6 and TRBJ2-3; D is possibly TRBD2 (6 bases). The germline V gene encodes CDR1 SGHDT and CDR2 YYEEEE. The CDR3 is made up of 14 amino acids. V lost 3 bases and J 2 bases, leaving 10 bases between the germline ends. Written as DNA, the CDR3 is TGTGCCAGCAGCTCGGACTATTTCACAGATACGCAGTATTTT. Its translation: CASSSDYFTDTQYF.

The rearrangement uses TRBV28 and TRBJ2-5; the match to TRBD2 covers 8 bases. The CDR3 runs 16 residues. Germline CDR1 and CDR2: MDHEN and SYDVKM. V lost 6 bases to trimming and J lost 4 bases; unmatched junction nucleotides: 13. CDR3 DNA: TGTGCCAGCAGCCTCCCCCTCAGCGGGGGAAGAGAGACCCAGTACTTC. Residues: CASSLPLSGGRETQYF.

The chain recombines TRBV18 with TRBJ2-3; no firm D call. Germline assignment: CDR1 KGHSH and CDR2 LQKENI. Between the trimmed V and J ends, which lost 2 bases and 6 bases, there was a span of 12 bases. The CDR3 spans 14 residues. CDR3 loop: CASSPYSRGDTQYF. The CDR3 coding sequence is TGTGCCAGCTCACCATACAGCCGTGGGGATACGCAGTATTTT.

The CDR3 reads CASSIGRQVNTEAFF. CDR3 sequence (DNA): TGTGCCAGTAGTATCGGTCGGCAGGTGAACACTGAAGCTTTCTTT. This rearrangement joins TRBV19 to TRBJ1-1; D is undetermined. The CDR3 covers 15 residues. V lost 3 bases, J lost 0 bases, and 11 bases lay in between. Germline-derived CDR1 and CDR2 are LNHDA and SQIVND (reference sequence).

The chain carries TRBV5-6 and TRBJ2-7; 7 nucleotides line up with TRBD1. The CDR3 spans 15 residues. V shed 5 bases, J shed 4 bases, and the junction held 12 bases outside the gene matches. From germline, CDR1 is SGHDT and CDR2 YYEEEE. CDR3 in DNA: TGTGCCAGCAGTTCCACCGGGACAGATCAATACGAGCAGTACTTC. Its translation is CASSSTGTDQYEQYF.

The V and J genes are TRBV6-5 and TRBJ2-7, with D unclear. Per the germline V gene, CDR1 is MNHEY and CDR2 is SVGAGI. Between the trimmed V and J ends, which lost 0 bases and 2 bases, there was a span of 11 bases. The CDR3 loop spans 15 amino acids. CDR3 bases: TGTGCCAGCAGTTACTCGAGTTCCCGAACCTACGAGCAGTACTTC. Protein: CASSYSSSRTYEQYF.

The genes are TRBV5-1 and TRBJ2-1; weak D call: TRBD1 (6 bases). CDR3 length equals 15 residues. V lost 0 bases, J lost 3 bases, and 10 bases lay in between. CDR1 is SGHRS and CDR2 is YFSETQ in the germline V gene. DNA of the CDR3: TGCGCCAGCAGCTTGGCCACGGACAGCTACAATGAGCAGTTCTTC. It yields the protein CASSLATDSYNEQFF.

The J gene is TRBJ2-2, the V gene TRBV11-3, with a weak D call TRBD2 (6 bases). CDR1 is SGHNT and CDR2 is YENEEA in the germline V gene. V lost 2 bases to trimming and J lost 6 bases, with 13 bases between them. The CDR3 has 15 residues. The CDR3 here is CASSLISGGAGELFF. The CDR3 DNA is TGTGCCAGCAGCTTAATCAGCGGAGGGGCCGGGGAGCTGTTTTTT.

The J gene is TRBJ1-4, the V gene TRBV25-1; maybe TRBD1 (5 bases). There are 12 residues in the CDR3. CDR1 and CDR2 (germline): MGHDK, SYGVNS. V was trimmed by 8 bases and J by 10 bases, leaving 14 bases between them. DNA of the CDR3: TGTGCCAGCGTAAATCCGGGGGGAAAACTGTTTTTT. It encodes CASVNPGGKLFF.

This clone has just a few counts. The rearrangement links TRBV9 to TRBJ2-2, with D possibly TRBD2 on 6 matching bases. The CDR3 runs to 13 residues. V lost 0 bases and J 9 bases, leaving 9 bases between the germline ends. CDR1 and CDR2 from the germline V gene are SGDLS and YYNGEE. This chain's CDR3 is CASSVGLGRELFF. The CDR3, as DNA: TGTGCCAGCAGCGTAGGACTAGGCAGGGAGCTGTTTTTT. Looking up the rest from reference TRBV9 and TRBJ2-2 gives the full variable domain: DSGVTQTPKHLITATGQRVTLRCSPRSGDLSVYWYQQSLDQGLQFLIQYYNGEERAKGNILERFSAQQFPDLHSELNLSSLELGDSALYFCASSVGLGRELFFGEGSRLTVL.

This chain joins TRBV9 and TRBJ2-1, with 10 bases lining up with TRBD2. There are 15 residues in the CDR3. Germline CDR1 SGDLS, CDR2 YYNGEE. V gave up 0 bases and J gave up 9 bases; unmatched junction bases: 6. The CDR3 is CASSVAKRGGSEQFF. CDR3 nucleotides: TGTGCCAGCAGCGTAGCCAAGCGGGGGGGCAGTGAGCAGTTCTTC.

The chain is built from TRBV7-6 and TRBJ2-3, with 7 nucleotides matching TRBD2. With 3 bases clipped from V and 1 base from J, the junction kept 1 base outside the gene matches. This CDR3 has 14 residues. CDR1 and CDR2 (germline): SGHVS, FNYEAQ. CDR3 amino acids: CASSFTSGTDTQYF. The CDR3 DNA follows: TGTGCCAGCAGCTTTACTAGCGGCACAGATACGCAGTATTTT.

V gene TRBV5-6 combines with J gene TRBJ2-1, with 14 bases aligning to TRBD2. CDR1 is SGHDT and CDR2 is YYEEEE in the germline V gene. CDR3 length: 17 residues. J lost 2 bases, V lost 0 bases, and 1 base had no gene match. Here the CDR3 reads CASSLATSGGAYNEQFF. The CDR3 nucleotides are TGTGCCAGCAGCTTGGCGACTAGCGGGGGGGCCTACAATGAGCAGTTCTTC.

The gene calls are TRBV30 and TRBJ1-1; D gene uncertain. V was clipped by 4 bases and J by 0 bases, with 21 bases between them. The length of the CDR3 is 17 residues. The germline V gene encodes CDR1 GTSNPN and CDR2 SVGIG (reference sequence). The CDR3 DNA sequence: TGTGCCTGGATCTCTTTCGGGGAAGGGCCCCTGAACACTGAAGCTTTCTTT. Amino acid sequence: CAWISFGEGPLNTEAFF.

CDR3 nucleotide sequence: TGTGCCAGCAGCTTAGCCCTGACAGAGTATGGCTACACCTTC. Translated, it gives CASSLALTEYGYTF. The chain combines TRBV7-9 with TRBJ1-2, with a possible D match to TRBD1 (5 bases). V lost 0 bases, J lost 5 bases, and 10 bases lay in between. The CDR3 spans 14 residues. Germline V gives CDR1 SEHNR, CDR2 FQNEAQ (reference sequence). The entire variable domain, with the rest obtained from reference TRBV7-9 and TRBJ1-2, is as follows: DTGVSQNPRHKITKRGQNVTFRCDPISEHNRLYWYRQTLGQGPEFLTYFQNEAQLEKSRLLSDRFSAERPKGSFSTLEIQRTEQGDSAMYLCASSLALTEYGYTFGSGTRLTVV.

A remark on this clone: One end of the junction does not line up with germline, which may come from a read error. J is TRBJ2-1 and V is TRBV7-7; TRBD2 aligns across 7 bases. The CDR3 has 13 residues. Germline CDR1 reads SSHAT; CDR2 reads FNYEAQ (reference sequence). The CDR3 loop reads CASSFTGTTDQFF. The DNA for the CDR3 is TGTGCTAGCAGCTTCACCGGGACTACGGACCAGTTCTTC.

V is TRBV7-3 and J is TRBJ2-5, with D possibly matching TRBD2 (6 bases). The CDR3 runs to 12 residues. The germline V and J ends were trimmed by 9 bases and 4 bases, with 12 bases remaining between them. The germline V gene encodes CDR1 SGHTA and CDR2 FQGTGA. The CDR3 DNA reads as TGTGCCAGTCGGCGGGGACGAGAGACCCAGTACTTC. It specifies CASRRGRETQYF.

This sequence joins TRBV19 and TRBJ2-7; D gene ambiguous. Trimming pared 6 bases from V and 2 bases from J, leaving 14 bases between. This CDR3 is 14 amino acids long. Germline lookup yields CDR1 LNHDA and CDR2 SQIVND (reference sequence). For the CDR3, the DNA is TGTGCCAGTAGAACCGGGTCCGGAACCTACGAGCAGTACTTC. Translation gives CASRTGSGTYEQYF.

The V gene is TRBV10-3, the J gene TRBJ1-6, with D tentatively TRBD1 (6 bases). Germline V gene sequence: CDR1 ENHRY, CDR2 SYGVKD. The CDR3 is 16 amino acids. V was clipped by 7 bases and J by 8 bases, with 21 bases between them. The CDR3 reads CAIKGGPDRSDSPLHF. CDR3 in DNA: TGTGCCATCAAGGGGGGGCCCGACAGATCAGATTCACCCCTCCACTTT.

Only one count was recorded for this clone. The genes are TRBV7-2 and TRBJ2-1; perhaps TRBD2 as D (5 bases). The CDR3 spans 17 residues. Germline loops: CDR1 SGHTA, CDR2 FQGNSA. Trimming took off 3 bases at V and 6 bases at J, with 21 bases between the two ends. The CDR3 DNA reads as TGTGCCAGCAGCTTGTCCAGGTGGGGAGAGAGGTCCAATGAGCAGTTCTTC. It is translated as CASSLSRWGERSNEQFF.

The J gene is TRBJ1-5, the V gene TRBV11-1; D not resolved. This CDR3 contains 13 residues. Per germline, CDR1 SGHAT and CDR2 FQDESV (reference sequence). With 4 bases removed from V and 5 bases from J, the gap between germline ends came to 9 bases. The CDR3 sequence is CASSSTLDQPQHF. In nucleotides, the CDR3 is TGTGCCAGCAGCTCCACTTTGGATCAGCCCCAGCATTTT.

V and J are TRBV7-9 and TRBJ1-2; D remains unclear. Per the germline V gene, CDR1 is SEHNR and CDR2 is FQNEAQ (reference sequence). CDR3 length: 12 amino acids. Trimming left V 5 bases short and J 5 bases short, with 9 bases between. The CDR3 loop is CASSRESYGYTF. The CDR3, as DNA: TGTGCCAGCAGCAGGGAGTCTTATGGCTACACCTTC. Using reference TRBV7-9 and TRBJ1-2 for the parts outside the CDR3, the full variable domain is DTGVSQNPRHKITKRGQNVTFRCDPISEHNRLYWYRQTLGQGPEFLTYFQNEAQLEKSRLLSDRFSAERPKGSFSTLEIQRTEQGDSAMYLCASSRESYGYTFGSGTRLTVV.

The chain joins TRBV28 to TRBJ1-2; perhaps TRBD1 as D (6 bases). This CDR3 is built from 13 residues. CDR1 MDHEN and CDR2 SYDVKM come from the germline V gene. V dropped 7 bases and J dropped 3 bases, with 12 bases sitting between them. The CDR3 sequence is CASTRDIYYGYTF. DNA of the CDR3: TGTGCCAGCACCCGGGACATTTACTATGGCTACACCTTC.

The J gene is TRBJ2-3, the V gene TRBV6-5; the match to TRBD2 covers 9 bases. Germline V gene data show CDR1 as MNHEY and CDR2 as SVGAGI. V dropped 0 bases and J dropped 4; count of bases not matched to a gene: 5. This CDR3 contains 16 residues. As DNA, the CDR3 is TGTGCCAGCAGTTACTCGGCTAGCGGGGACTCAGATACGCAGTATTTT. Amino acids: CASSYSASGDSDTQYF.